This section outlines one T cell receptor (beta chain) sequence together with its context. Its target is not known. This entry belongs to a study of cytomegalovirus exposure and HLA in healthy donors. Study information: As an earlier analysis found, 150 million to 200 million T cells yielded about 120 million unique TCR beta sequences. General study points: Later on, an analysis found that several of the most significant clusters appeared to be linked to common viral pathogens, which included parvovirus B19.

V lost 5 bases and J lost 4; bases outside the gene matches: 6. The CDR3 sequence is 15 residues long. Germline CDR1 and CDR2: MDHEN and SYDVKM. Primers included in the PCR were 60 Vbeta and 13 Jbeta primers. Repertoires were generated with immunoSEQ multiplex PCR, while TCRdb's copy carries only in-frame clones and drops some. The sample table includes about 130,000 clones. These donors counted as nominally healthy when sampled, but unrecorded immune exposures were likely. Sequencing was performed on PBMCs. V usage is TRBV28 and J usage is TRBJ1-2; 11 positions match TRBD1. This receptor was obtained from a woman aged 60 to 75 in good health and CMV-seronegative. The CDR3 sequence: CASSMRTGGIYGYTF. In DNA form, the CDR3 reads TGTGCCAGCAGTATGAGGACAGGGGGCATCTATGGCTACACCTTC.